The rows below give T cell receptor beta chains drawn from one sample of a study of PD-L1 blockade in urothelial cancer. Sequencing used immunoSEQ multiplex PCR; TCRdb keeps in-frame clones, though not all of them. The repertoire holds more than 35,000 clones, roughly four fifths seen once, with around 3.1% in the top ten. The specimen was PBMCs, collected around atezolizumab (anti-PD-L1) treatment. Every receptor here comes from a man between 65 and 85 years old with urothelial cancer. CDR3s leave out the opening cysteine and the closing phenylalanine or tryptophan. The D gene is left open where the match is weak. Some rows have no size entry. The others give once, few or many, or a class for an expanded clone.

j_gene: TRBJ1-3
d_gene: .
v_gene: TRBV6-1
abundance: .
CDR3aa: ASSEAGGFSGNTIY

j_gene: TRBJ2-1
d_gene: .
v_gene: TRBV7-9
abundance: .
CDR3aa: ASSFASNEQF

j_gene: TRBJ2-3
d_gene: TRBD1
v_gene: TRBV11-1
abundance: .
CDR3aa: ASRDRVDTQY

j_gene: TRBJ1-3
d_gene: .
v_gene: TRBV28
abundance: few
CDR3aa: ASSSTGLAGNTIY

j_gene: TRBJ1-1
d_gene: .
v_gene: TRBV28
abundance: .
CDR3aa: ASRPHMNTEAF

j_gene: TRBJ1-1
d_gene: TRBD1
v_gene: TRBV6-1
abundance: few
CDR3aa: ASSGRQGGNTEAF

j_gene: TRBJ2-1
d_gene: TRBD2
v_gene: TRBV27
abundance: .
CDR3aa: ASRLLPSGNEQF

j_gene: TRBJ2-1
d_gene: .
v_gene: TRBV18
abundance: .
CDR3aa: ASWVAANEGGEVNEQF

j_gene: TRBJ1-1
d_gene: .
v_gene: TRBV5-6
abundance: .
CDR3aa: ASSRRSTGDTEAF

j_gene: TRBJ2-2
d_gene: TRBD1
v_gene: TRBV5-1
abundance: once
CDR3aa: ASSPHRGEGPGELF

j_gene: TRBJ1-1
d_gene: .
v_gene: TRBV19
abundance: once
CDR3aa: ASSIKGGSEAF

j_gene: TRBJ1-2
d_gene: .
v_gene: TRBV5-8
abundance: once
CDR3aa: ASKEEDFGYT

j_gene: TRBJ2-7
d_gene: TRBD2
v_gene: TRBV5-6
abundance: .
CDR3aa: ASSRLAGGTYEQY

j_gene: TRBJ1-1
d_gene: .
v_gene: TRBV28
abundance: many
CDR3aa: ASRIQGWNTEAF

j_gene: TRBJ1-2
d_gene: .
v_gene: TRBV5-1
abundance: .
CDR3aa: ASSFVPLEGYT

j_gene: TRBJ2-1
d_gene: .
v_gene: TRBV11-2
abundance: once
CDR3aa: ASSPATTGGEF

j_gene: TRBJ2-3
d_gene: .
v_gene: TRBV18
abundance: .
CDR3aa: ASSPPTRLSTDTQY

j_gene: TRBJ1-1
d_gene: .
v_gene: TRBV4-2
abundance: .
CDR3aa: ASSRDFQGEAF

j_gene: TRBJ1-3
d_gene: .
v_gene: TRBV6-1
abundance: .
CDR3aa: ASSGGSSSGNTIY

j_gene: TRBJ2-2
d_gene: .
v_gene: TRBV27
abundance: .
CDR3aa: ASSIREGTLTDTGELF

j_gene: TRBJ2-3
d_gene: .
v_gene: TRBV4-2
abundance: .
CDR3aa: ASSRQETDTQY

j_gene: TRBJ1-4
d_gene: .
v_gene: TRBV28
abundance: once
CDR3aa: ASSVPQGNEKLF

j_gene: TRBJ2-1
d_gene: TRBD2
v_gene: TRBV15
abundance: few
CDR3aa: ATSPRGGEQF

j_gene: TRBJ1-2
d_gene: TRBD1
v_gene: TRBV4-3
abundance: few
CDR3aa: ASSQDRAGGVGYT

j_gene: TRBJ2-5
d_gene: TRBD2
v_gene: TRBV19
abundance: .
CDR3aa: ASNGGETQY

j_gene: TRBJ1-1
d_gene: .
v_gene: TRBV28
abundance: .
CDR3aa: ASSLTTQRSTEAF

j_gene: TRBJ2-7
d_gene: .
v_gene: TRBV7-3
abundance: .
CDR3aa: ASSIEPSSYEQY

j_gene: TRBJ2-1
d_gene: .
v_gene: TRBV5-1
abundance: .
CDR3aa: ASTLQRNEQF

j_gene: TRBJ1-1
d_gene: .
v_gene: TRBV7-3
abundance: .
CDR3aa: ASSWTRGTEAF

j_gene: TRBJ1-1
d_gene: TRBD1
v_gene: TRBV14
abundance: .
CDR3aa: ASSQKSGGSTEAF

j_gene: TRBJ2-3
d_gene: TRBD2
v_gene: TRBV5-1
abundance: .
CDR3aa: ASSWGLAGATDTQY

j_gene: TRBJ1-2
d_gene: TRBD1
v_gene: TRBV6-1
abundance: once
CDR3aa: ASTNDRGPGYT

j_gene: TRBJ2-1
d_gene: .
v_gene: TRBV6-1
abundance: few
CDR3aa: ASRMNPSHYNEQF

j_gene: TRBJ1-5
d_gene: .
v_gene: TRBV4-1
abundance: .
CDR3aa: ASSQYGANQPQH

j_gene: TRBJ2-7
d_gene: .
v_gene: TRBV5-1
abundance: .
CDR3aa: ASSWKEEDEQY

j_gene: TRBJ2-1
d_gene: .
v_gene: TRBV20-1
abundance: .
CDR3aa: SVQGNEQF

j_gene: TRBJ1-5
d_gene: TRBD1
v_gene: TRBV7-9
abundance: .
CDR3aa: ASSKGQEGQPQH

j_gene: TRBJ1-5
d_gene: .
v_gene: TRBV2
abundance: .
CDR3aa: ASSGRGTGNQPQH

j_gene: TRBJ2-2
d_gene: TRBD2
v_gene: TRBV27
abundance: .
CDR3aa: ATKSGTSGSRDTGELF

j_gene: TRBJ2-2
d_gene: TRBD1
v_gene: TRBV14
abundance: once
CDR3aa: ASSQGIGTGITGELF

j_gene: TRBJ1-2
d_gene: .
v_gene: TRBV15
abundance: .
CDR3aa: ATSPDGGYGYT

j_gene: TRBJ1-3
d_gene: .
v_gene: TRBV19
abundance: .
CDR3aa: ASSWGRSSGNTIY

j_gene: TRBJ2-1
d_gene: .
v_gene: TRBV5-4
abundance: .
CDR3aa: ASSFPGQTRIYNEQF

j_gene: TRBJ1-5
d_gene: .
v_gene: TRBV27
abundance: .
CDR3aa: ASSRIGGNQPQH

j_gene: TRBJ2-3
d_gene: TRBD2
v_gene: TRBV5-4
abundance: once
CDR3aa: ASSLPPSGGATDTQY

j_gene: TRBJ2-7
d_gene: TRBD2
v_gene: TRBV29-1
abundance: .
CDR3aa: SVEDRMSSGGYEQY

j_gene: TRBJ2-1
d_gene: TRBD2
v_gene: TRBV19
abundance: .
CDR3aa: ASMTLAARPDEQF

j_gene: TRBJ2-1
d_gene: TRBD2
v_gene: TRBV27
abundance: once
CDR3aa: ASSFGASGRVYNEQF

j_gene: TRBJ2-3
d_gene: TRBD2
v_gene: TRBV19
abundance: .
CDR3aa: ASSINTGRGDTQY

j_gene: TRBJ2-7
d_gene: .
v_gene: TRBV9
abundance: .
CDR3aa: ASSVTGDFGEQY

j_gene: TRBJ2-3
d_gene: .
v_gene: TRBV9
abundance: .
CDR3aa: ASNFGESDTQY